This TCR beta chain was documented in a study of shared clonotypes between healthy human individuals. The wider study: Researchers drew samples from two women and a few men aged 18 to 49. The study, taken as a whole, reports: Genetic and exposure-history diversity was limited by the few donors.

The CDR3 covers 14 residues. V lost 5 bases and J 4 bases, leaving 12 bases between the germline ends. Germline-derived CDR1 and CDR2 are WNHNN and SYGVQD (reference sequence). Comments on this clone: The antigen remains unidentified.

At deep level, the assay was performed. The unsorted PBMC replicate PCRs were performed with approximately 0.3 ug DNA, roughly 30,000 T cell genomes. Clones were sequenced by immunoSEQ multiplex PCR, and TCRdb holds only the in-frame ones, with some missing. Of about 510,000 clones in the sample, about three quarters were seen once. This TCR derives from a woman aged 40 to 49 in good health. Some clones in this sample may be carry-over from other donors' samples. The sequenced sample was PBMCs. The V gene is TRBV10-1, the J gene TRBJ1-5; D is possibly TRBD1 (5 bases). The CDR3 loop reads CASSPSGVNQPQHF. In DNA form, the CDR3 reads TGCGCCAGCAGTCCCTCGGGGGTTAATCAGCCCCAGCATTTT.